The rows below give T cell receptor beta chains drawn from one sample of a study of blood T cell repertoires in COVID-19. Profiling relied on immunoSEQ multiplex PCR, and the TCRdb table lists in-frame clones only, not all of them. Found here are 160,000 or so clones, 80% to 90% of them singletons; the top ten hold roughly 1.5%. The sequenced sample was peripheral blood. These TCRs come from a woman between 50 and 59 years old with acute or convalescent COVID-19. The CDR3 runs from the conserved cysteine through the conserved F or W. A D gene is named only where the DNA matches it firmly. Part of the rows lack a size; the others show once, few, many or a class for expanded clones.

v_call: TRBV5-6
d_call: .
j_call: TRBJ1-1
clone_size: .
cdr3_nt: TGTGCCAGTAGCTTGGGCGGCAGGGGATTTGGTGAAGCTTTCTTT
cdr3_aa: CASSLGGRGFGEAFF

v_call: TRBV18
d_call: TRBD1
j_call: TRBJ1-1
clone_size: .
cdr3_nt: TGTGCCAGCTCAGGACAGGACGGGGGCACTGAAGCTTTCTTT
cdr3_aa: CASSGQDGGTEAFF

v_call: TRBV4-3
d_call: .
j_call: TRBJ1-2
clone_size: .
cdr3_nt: TGCGCCAGCAGCCAAGCCGAAGGGGTGGACTATGGCTACACCTTC
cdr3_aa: CASSQAEGVDYGYTF

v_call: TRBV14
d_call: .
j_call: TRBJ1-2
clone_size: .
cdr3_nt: TGTGCCAGCAGCAGACATAATCTCTATGGCTACACCTTC
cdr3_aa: CASSRHNLYGYTF

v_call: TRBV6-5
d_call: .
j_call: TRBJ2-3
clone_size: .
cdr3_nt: TGTGCCAGCAGTTTACGCGGACACATAAGCACAGATACGCAGTATTTT
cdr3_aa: CASSLRGHISTDTQYF

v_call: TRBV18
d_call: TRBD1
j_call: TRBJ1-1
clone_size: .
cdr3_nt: TGTGCCAGCTCACCAGACAGGGGGCTCTTGAACACTGAAGCTTTCTTT
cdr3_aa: CASSPDRGLLNTEAFF

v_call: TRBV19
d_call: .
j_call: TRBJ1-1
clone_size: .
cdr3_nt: TGTGCCAGTAGACAGGGTTACACTGAAGCTTTCTTT
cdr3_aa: CASRQGYTEAFF

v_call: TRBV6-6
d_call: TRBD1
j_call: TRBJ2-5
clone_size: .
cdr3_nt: TGTGCCAGCAGTCGACAGGGGATGAGGCAAGAGACCCAGTACTTC
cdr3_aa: CASSRQGMRQETQYF

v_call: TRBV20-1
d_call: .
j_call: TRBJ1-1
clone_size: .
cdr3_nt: TGCAGTGCACCGCGGGCTGAAGCTTTCTTT
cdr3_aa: CSAPRAEAFF

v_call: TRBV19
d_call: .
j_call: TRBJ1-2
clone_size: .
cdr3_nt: TGTGCCAGTAGTAAAGTTAGGGGTGACTATGGCTACACCTTC
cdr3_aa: CASSKVRGDYGYTF

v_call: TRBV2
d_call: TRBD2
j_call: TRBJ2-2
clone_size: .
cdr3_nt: TGTGCCAGCAGCTTCCGACTAGCGGAGAACACCGGGGAGCTGTTTTTT
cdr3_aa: CASSFRLAENTGELFF

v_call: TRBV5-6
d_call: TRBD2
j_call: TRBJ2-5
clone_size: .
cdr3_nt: TGTGCCAGCAGCTTGGATTTCGCGGGGGGGCCTCAGACCCAGTACTTC
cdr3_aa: CASSLDFAGGPQTQYF

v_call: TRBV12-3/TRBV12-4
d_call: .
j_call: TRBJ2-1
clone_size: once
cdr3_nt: TGTGCCAGCAGGAACACAGCGGGTGAGCAGTTCTTC
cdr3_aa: CASRNTAGEQFF

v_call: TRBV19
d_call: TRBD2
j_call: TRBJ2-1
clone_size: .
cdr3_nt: TGTGCCAGTAACCCGAGAGGCGGGGGGGCAGGGAATGAGCAGTTCTTC
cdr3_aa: CASNPRGGGAGNEQFF

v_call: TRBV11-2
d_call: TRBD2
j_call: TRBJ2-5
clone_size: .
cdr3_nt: TGTGCCAGCAGCTCAACTAGCGGGATGGAGACCCAGTACTTC
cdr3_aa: CASSSTSGMETQYF

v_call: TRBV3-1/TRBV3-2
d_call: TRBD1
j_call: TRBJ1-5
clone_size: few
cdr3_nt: TGTGCCAGCAGCCCGGGGACAGGGGGGGCCCGTAATCAGCCCCAGCATTTT
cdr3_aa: CASSPGTGGARNQPQHF

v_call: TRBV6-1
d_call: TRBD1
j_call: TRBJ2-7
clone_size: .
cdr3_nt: TGTGCCAGCAGTGAAGGGGGACAGGGGACTTACGAGCAGTACTTC
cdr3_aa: CASSEGGQGTYEQYF

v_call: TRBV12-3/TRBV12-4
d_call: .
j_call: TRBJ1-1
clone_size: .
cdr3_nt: TGTGCCAGCAGGATACAGGGTTTCCCTGAAGCTTTCTTT
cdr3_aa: CASRIQGFPEAFF

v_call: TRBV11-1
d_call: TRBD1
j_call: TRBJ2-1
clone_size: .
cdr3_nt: TGTGCCAGCAGCCCCGGACAGGGTTACTACAATGAGCAGTTCTTC
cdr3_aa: CASSPGQGYYNEQFF

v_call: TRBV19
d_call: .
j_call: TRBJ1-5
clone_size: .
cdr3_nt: TGTGCCAGTAGTGGGGGGAGTCAGCCCCAGCATTTT
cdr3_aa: CASSGGSQPQHF

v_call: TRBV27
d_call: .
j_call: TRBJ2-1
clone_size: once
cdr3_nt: TGTGCCAGCAGTCCTCTCTCAGGGTCCCCTGGGAATGAGCAGTTCTTC
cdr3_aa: CASSPLSGSPGNEQFF

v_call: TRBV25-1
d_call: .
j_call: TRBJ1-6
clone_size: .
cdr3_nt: TGTGCCAGCAGTGACATGCGCTCCTATAATTCACCCCTCCACTTT
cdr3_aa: CASSDMRSYNSPLHF

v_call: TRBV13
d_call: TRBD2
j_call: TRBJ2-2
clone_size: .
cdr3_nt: TGTGCCAGCAGCCTACGAGGACTAGAGGACACCGGGGAGCTGTTTTTT
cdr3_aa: CASSLRGLEDTGELFF

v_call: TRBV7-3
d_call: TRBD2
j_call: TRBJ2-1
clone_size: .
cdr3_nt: TGTGCCAGCAGCTACGCCGGGGGGACCACCTACAATGAGCAGTTCTTC
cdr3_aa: CASSYAGGTTYNEQFF

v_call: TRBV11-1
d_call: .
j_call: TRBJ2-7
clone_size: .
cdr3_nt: TGTGCCAGCAGCTTAGTAACATCTCTGAGGGAGCAGTACTTC
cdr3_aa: CASSLVTSLREQYF

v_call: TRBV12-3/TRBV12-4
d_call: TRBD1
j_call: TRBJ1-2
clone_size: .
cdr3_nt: TGTGCCAGCAGTTTTGGACAGGGGGGTGGCTACACCTTC
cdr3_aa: CASSFGQGGGYTF

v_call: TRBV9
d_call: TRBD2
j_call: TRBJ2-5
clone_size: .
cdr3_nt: TGTGCCAGCAGCGTAGCTACTAGCGGGGGTCAAGAGACCCAGTACTTC
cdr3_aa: CASSVATSGGQETQYF

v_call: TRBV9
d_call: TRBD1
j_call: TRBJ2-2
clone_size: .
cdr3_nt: TGTGCCAGCAGCGTAAACCGGGACAGGGCTAACACCGGGGAGCTGTTTTTT
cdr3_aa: CASSVNRDRANTGELFF

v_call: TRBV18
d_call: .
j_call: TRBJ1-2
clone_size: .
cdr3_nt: TGTGCCAGCTCACCAACAGACAACTATGGCTACACCTTC
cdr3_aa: CASSPTDNYGYTF